The rows below give T cell receptor beta chains drawn from one sample of a study of Ad26.COV2.S vaccination and SARS-CoV-2 variants. TCRdb keeps only in-frame clones here, not all; method: immunoSEQ multiplex PCR. The table has roughly 300,000 clones, approximately 86% seen once; the top ten hold approximately 11%. Source: peripheral blood, taken in a trial of Ad26.COV2.S vaccine versus placebo. These receptors all come from a person aged 18 to 65 who received the Ad26.COV2.S COVID-19 vaccine or a placebo. Each CDR3 is given with its conserved first and last residue. The D gene is left open where the match is weak. Size is stated for part of the rows, as once, few or many counts, or as a class when the clone is expanded.

CASSATGAYEQYF TGCGCCAGCAGCGCGACAGGGGCCTACGAGCAGTACTTC TRBV5-1 TRBD1 TRBJ2-7 13 NA
CAWSVLFPEEAFF TGTGCCTGGAGTGTGCTATTTCCAGAGGAAGCTTTCTTT TRBV30 NA TRBJ1-1 13 NA
CASSHRGRNTIYF TGTGCCAGCAGCCACAGGGGCAGAAACACCATATATTTT TRBV14 NA TRBJ1-3 13 NA
CASSLGDSNYNEQFF TGTGCCAGCAGCTTGGGGGACTCAAACTACAATGAGCAGTTCTTC TRBV11-2 NA TRBJ2-1 15 few
CAISLPPGPQGPGANVLTF TGTGCCATCAGCCTGCCACCGGGTCCCCAAGGTCCTGGGGCCAACGTCCTGACTTTC TRBV10-3 NA TRBJ2-6 19 NA
CASSLRQGYEQYF TGTGCCAGCAGTCTAAGACAGGGGTACGAGCAGTACTTC TRBV2 TRBD1 TRBJ2-7 13 once
CASSEAQVGGELFF TGTGCCAGCAGTGAAGCGCAAGTCGGCGGGGAGCTGTTTTTT TRBV2 NA TRBJ2-2 14 once
CASSDRDRSRLNTEAFF TGCGCCAGCAGTGACAGGGACAGGTCCCGCTTGAACACTGAAGCTTTCTTT TRBV10-2 TRBD1 TRBJ1-1 17 NA
CATGQDILSPYEQYF TGTGCCACAGGACAGGACATTCTATCCCCCTACGAGCAGTACTTC TRBV2 TRBD1 TRBJ2-7 15 NA
CASSRLGTGGTEAFF TGTGCCAGCAGTCGCCTCGGGACAGGGGGCACTGAAGCTTTCTTT TRBV28 TRBD1 TRBJ1-1 15 NA
CASSLGGRGANVLTF TGTGCCAGCAGTCTTGGGGGTAGAGGGGCCAACGTCCTGACTTTC TRBV25-1 NA TRBJ2-6 15 NA
CASSLPQGRQPQHF TGTGCCAGCAGTTTACCTCAGGGCCGTCAGCCCCAGCATTTT TRBV28 NA TRBJ1-5 14 NA
CATTRTRDQPQHF TGTGCCACCACCAGGACACGAGATCAGCCCCAGCATTTT TRBV24-1 NA TRBJ1-5 13 NA
CASSPPGLAAAYEQYF TGTGCCAGCAGCCCCCCTGGACTAGCGGCCGCCTACGAGCAGTACTTC TRBV3-1/TRBV3-2 TRBD2 TRBJ2-7 16 once
CASSLDPFNQPQHF TGCGCCAGCAGCTTGGATCCTTTCAATCAGCCCCAGCATTTT TRBV5-1 NA TRBJ1-5 14 NA
CASSQKLSGEKLFF TGCGCCAGCAGCCAAAAACTGTCGGGTGAAAAACTGTTTTTT TRBV4-3 NA TRBJ1-4 14 NA
CSVGAGVTQETQYF TGCAGCGTTGGGGCAGGGGTCACACAAGAGACCCAGTACTTC TRBV29-1 NA TRBJ2-5 14 NA
CASKEENYGYTF TGTGCCAGCAAGGAGGAAAACTATGGCTACACCTTC TRBV2 NA TRBJ1-2 12 NA
CASSVRDGGTANYGYTF TGCGCCAGCAGCGTCCGGGACGGGGGAACTGCTAACTATGGCTACACCTTC TRBV4-1 NA TRBJ1-2 17 NA
CASSLADKWAEAFF TGTGCCAGCAGTTTAGCGGACAAGTGGGCTGAAGCTTTCTTT TRBV28 NA TRBJ1-1 14 many
CASSLVGESTDTQYF TGTGCCAGCAGCTTAGTCGGGGAGAGCACAGATACGCAGTATTTT TRBV7-8 NA TRBJ2-3 15 NA
CASSYSSGGALGTQYF TGTGCCAGCAGTTACTCTAGCGGGGGCGCCTTAGGGACCCAGTACTTC TRBV6-2/TRBV6-3 TRBD2 TRBJ2-5 16 NA
CASSPGQGNYEQYF TGTGCCAGCAGCCCGGGACAGGGGAACTACGAGCAGTACTTC TRBV7-9 TRBD1 TRBJ2-7 14 NA
CASSPGGDSYEQYF TGTGCCAGCAGCCCAGGGGGAGATTCCTACGAGCAGTACTTC TRBV7-3 TRBD1 TRBJ2-7 14 NA
CATGLADYNEQFF TGTGCCACGGGACTAGCGGACTACAATGAGCAGTTCTTC TRBV27 TRBD2 TRBJ2-1 13 NA
CASSPGQDRGYTF TGTGCCAGCAGCCCGGGACAGGACCGTGGCTACACCTTC TRBV12-3/TRBV12-4 TRBD1 TRBJ1-2 13 NA
CASSLREGLGTEAFF TGTGCCAGCAGTTTAAGGGAGGGGCTCGGCACTGAAGCTTTCTTT TRBV7-2 NA TRBJ1-1 15 once
CASSSGLAVRGTDTQYF TGTGCCAGCAGCTCGGGACTAGCGGTCCGAGGCACAGATACGCAGTATTTT TRBV5-6 TRBD2 TRBJ2-3 17 NA
CASSLVGGGLLIYEQYF TGTGCCAGCAGCTTGGTTGGGGGAGGGCTACTAATCTACGAGCAGTACTTC TRBV7-2 TRBD2 TRBJ2-7 17 NA
CASSNRVRGMNTEAFF TGTGCCAGCAGCAATAGGGTCAGGGGAATGAACACTGAAGCTTTCTTT TRBV21-1 NA TRBJ1-1 16 NA
CASGGDTEETQYF TGTGCCAGCGGAGGGGACACGGAAGAGACCCAGTACTTC TRBV18 NA TRBJ2-5 13 NA
CASSYHQQGAASAGNF TGTGCCAGCAGCTATCACCAACAGGGGGCGGCTAGCGCCGGTAACTTC TRBV7-3 TRBD1 TRBJ2-5 16 NA
CASSQDEIRHGYTF TGTGCCAGCAGCCAAGATGAAATCCGGCATGGCTACACCTTC TRBV4-2 NA TRBJ1-2 14 NA
CASSPTSGSTNEQFF TGTGCCAGCAGCCCGACTAGCGGGAGTACCAATGAGCAGTTCTTC TRBV7-3 TRBD2 TRBJ2-1 15 NA
CASSERGTSDHDTQYF TGTGCCAGCAGTGAGAGGGGGACTAGCGATCACGATACGCAGTATTTT TRBV6-4 TRBD2 TRBJ2-3 16 once
CASSSGVGELFF TGCGCCAGCAGCTCGGGAGTCGGGGAGCTGTTTTTT TRBV5-1 NA TRBJ2-2 12 NA
CASRMQETQYF TGCGCCAGCAGAATGCAGGAGACCCAGTACTTC TRBV5-1 NA TRBJ2-5 11 NA
CASSPLGPYEQYF TGTGCCAGCAGCCCATTAGGACCCTACGAGCAGTACTTC TRBV6-2/TRBV6-3 NA TRBJ2-7 13 NA